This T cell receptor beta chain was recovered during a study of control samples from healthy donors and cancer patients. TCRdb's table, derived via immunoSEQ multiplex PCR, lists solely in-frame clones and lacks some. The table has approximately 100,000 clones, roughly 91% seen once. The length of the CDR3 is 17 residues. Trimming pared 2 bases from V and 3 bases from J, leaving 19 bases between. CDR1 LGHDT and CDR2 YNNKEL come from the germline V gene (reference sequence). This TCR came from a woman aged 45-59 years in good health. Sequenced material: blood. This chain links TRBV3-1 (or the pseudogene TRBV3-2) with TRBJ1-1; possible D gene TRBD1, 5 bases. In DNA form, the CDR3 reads TGTGCCAGCAGCCAACAGGGTTACCGCCGAGGGTACACTGAAGCTTTCTTT. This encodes CASSQQGYRRGYTEAFF.